The TCR beta chain under discussion was sequenced for a study of CD8+CD57+ T cells in acquired aplastic anemia. Study information: The DNA of sorted CD4+ and CD8+ cells averaged around 3 ug. Study conclusions and caveats: Researchers report that 25 to 35 CD8+ CDR3 sequences appeared in both patients and controls.

Comments on this clonotype: Its antigen remains unidentified.

An expansion of CD8+CD57+ cells by flow cytometry had been shown in patients chosen for sequencing. TCR beta VDJ and CDR3 profiles were obtained from a genomic DNA template. TCRdb processed the reads anew with MiXCR; each CDR3 protein has one entry. Found here are about 160,000 distinct CDR3 sequences, around 48% of them singletons; the top ten hold roughly 3.1%. V was clipped by 0 bases and J by 1 base; unmatched bases: 6. CDR3 length: 17 amino acids. From germline, CDR1 is SGHTA and CDR2 FQGNSA. The rearrangement joins TRBV7-2 to TRBJ1-1, with 9 bases aligning to TRBD1. The clonotype originates from a human donor with aplastic anemia. Sequenced material: sorted CD4+, CD8+, or CD8+CD57+ T cells (not recorded which) from PBMCs. The CDR3 loop is CASSLATGGAWNTEAFF. In nucleotides, the CDR3 is TGTGCCAGCAGCTTAGCGACAGGGGGGGCTTGGAACACTGAAGCTTTCTTT.